This T cell receptor beta chain comes out of a study of blood T cell repertoires in COVID-19 (dated by TCRdb to between 2020 and 2021). About the study as a whole: Samples from collaborators originated in the United States, Italy and Spain and spanned both the acute and convalescent phases of COVID-19. HLA class I and class II types, where available, came from metadata supplied by the sample provider rather than from assay-based typing. The repertoires were released in a freely available public database meant as a resource for research on the immune response to SARS-CoV-2. A de-identified subject ID, COVID-19 status, age in years and sex were almost always included in the sample metadata. The material from the prospective study consisted of cDNA or gDNA derived from T cells, B-cell-depleted T cells, or PBMCs. Samples were obtained from the ongoing ImmuneRACE study (first 160 participants) and from 950 to 1,500 subjects provided by 6 global collaborators. Deeply sampled blood TCRbeta repertoires from subjects exposed to, actively infected with, or recovered from COVID-19 were included in the dataset.

Collaborating institutions collected whole blood in K2EDTA tubes following their own protocols. Collaborator samples were shipped for TCRbeta analysis as frozen whole blood, isolated PBMCs, or DNA extracted from either sample type. The CDR3, cysteine through phenylalanine, is 13 amino acids long. Only the CDR3 region is kept as DNA, spanning 39 bases read in frame from base 1. V is shortened by 6 bases, J by 4 bases, and the region joining them spans 10 bases. The immunoSEQ Assay, a bias-controlled multiplex PCR, was used to amplify TCRbeta CDR3 regions from genomic DNA. As for the original processing: The number of nucleated cells in each sample was estimated by amplification of reference gene primers within the assay. To quantify the absolute abundance of each unique TCRbeta CDR3 rearrangement, sequence reads were collapsed and filtered. Productive Simpson clonality was computed per sample as the square root of Simpson's diversity index over productive rearrangements. TCRdb carries this immuneACCESS record with in-frame sequences only. Its versions omit some clonotypes, under half of them owing to an unresolved V gene in the studies checked, with the rest unexplained. That table is the source of V, J and clone size, and D and trimming were worked out from the DNA. Within this sample are 200,000 or so clones, with approximately 78% of them counted one time only. 8% to 13% of the sample rests with the top ten.

On the study overall, not on this receptor specifically: The amount of clinical and demographic metadata varied by source and participant and was provided uncurated.

As for this clone: Its antigen remains undetermined. No base quality information exists; no much larger clone differs at one position.

Source material: peripheral blood. The clonotype was recovered from a woman aged 80 or over with acute or convalescent COVID-19. The rearrangement joined TRBV12-3 or TRBV12-4 to TRBJ1-5; matching of 6 bases hints at TRBD1 as the D gene. The nucleotide sequence reads TGTGCCAGCAGCGGACAGAGTAATCAGCCCCAGCATTTT. Its product reads: CASSGQSNQPQHF.